This paragraph covers one T cell receptor beta chain sequence. Its antigen is unidentified. This CDR3 comprises 18 residues. CDR1 is LNHDA and CDR2 is SQIVND in the germline V gene (reference sequence). The V gene lost 5 bases and the J gene lost 1 base, with 18 bases spanning the gap. The data are from a study of cytomegalovirus exposure and HLA in healthy donors. Study results and limitations: Three of the chains that were CMV-associated were confirmed in vitro to be specific for CMV antigens. Relative to the approximately 700-donor mean, N-insertions were reportedly fewer in an Asian-associated ancestry cluster in a later analysis.

The study ran its PCR with 60 Vbeta and 13 Jbeta primers. Generated by immunoSEQ multiplex PCR, the TCRdb table keeps only in-frame clones and is missing some. The table includes 110,000 to 150,000 clones, approximately 82% detected once. V gene TRBV19 combines with J gene TRBJ2-6; no clear D gene. This sequence was found in a woman in her fifties or sixties in good health and CMV-seropositive. Sequencing input: PBMCs. The CDR3 DNA is TGTGCCAGTAGTGAAGCAGGTCCCCGAATGTCTGGGGCCAACGTCCTGACTTTC. Protein product: CASSEAGPRMSGANVLTF.